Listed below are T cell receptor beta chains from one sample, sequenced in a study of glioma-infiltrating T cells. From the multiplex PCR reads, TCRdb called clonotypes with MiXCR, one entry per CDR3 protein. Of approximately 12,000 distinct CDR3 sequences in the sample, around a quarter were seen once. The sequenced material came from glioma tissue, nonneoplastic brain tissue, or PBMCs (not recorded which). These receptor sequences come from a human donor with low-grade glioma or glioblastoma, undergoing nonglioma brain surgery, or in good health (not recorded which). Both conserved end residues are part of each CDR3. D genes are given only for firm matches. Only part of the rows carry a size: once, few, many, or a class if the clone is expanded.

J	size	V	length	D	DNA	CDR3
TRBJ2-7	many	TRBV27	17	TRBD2	TGTGCCAGCAGTCTCAACCAGGGACTAGCGGGAGTTCGGGAGCAGTACTTC	CASSLNQGLAGVREQYF
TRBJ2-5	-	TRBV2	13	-	TGTGCCAGCAATATGGGTTTCGAAGAGACCCAGTACTTC	CASNMGFEETQYF
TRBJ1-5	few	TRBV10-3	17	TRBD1	TGTGCCATCAGTGCCCGGGACAGCAGCAATAGCAATCAGCCCCAGCATTTT	CAISARDSSNSNQPQHF
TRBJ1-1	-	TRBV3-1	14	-	TGTGCCACCAGCCTGACTGTGGGGGATACTGAAGCTTTCTTT	CATSLTVGDTEAFF
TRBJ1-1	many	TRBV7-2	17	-	TGTGCCAGCAGCTTCCACAACCCCGGCAGGGGAGGGACTGAAGCTTTCTTT	CASSFHNPGRGGTEAFF
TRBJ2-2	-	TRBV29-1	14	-	TGCAGCGTTGAATGGTCACAGGGCGGCGGGGAGCTGTTTTTT	CSVEWSQGGGELFF
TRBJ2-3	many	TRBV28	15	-	TGTGCCAGCAGTCTACCCGCGAGTCTGACGGATACGCAGTATTTT	CASSLPASLTDTQYF
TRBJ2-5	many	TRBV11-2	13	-	TGTGCCAGCAGCTTGTGGGCGGCGGAGACCCAGTACTTC	CASSLWAAETQYF
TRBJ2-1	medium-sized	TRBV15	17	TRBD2	TGTGCCACCAGCAGAGATCTCGTCGGACTAGGTTACAATGAGCAGTTCTTC	CATSRDLVGLGYNEQFF
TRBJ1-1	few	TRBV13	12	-	TGTGCCAGCAGCGGTGTGGGTACTGAAGCTTTCTTT	CASSGVGTEAFF
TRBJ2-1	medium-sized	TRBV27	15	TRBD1	TGTGCCAGCAGTCCAACAGGGGAAGCCCTAAATGAGCAGTTCTTC	CASSPTGEALNEQFF
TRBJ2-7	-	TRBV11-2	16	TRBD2	TGTGCCAGCAGCGTCGGGACTAGCGGGAGGGCCTACGAGCAGTACTTC	CASSVGTSGRAYEQYF
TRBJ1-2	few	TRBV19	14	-	TGTGCCAGTAGTAAAAGGGGGATTAACTATGGCTACACCTTC	CASSKRGINYGYTF
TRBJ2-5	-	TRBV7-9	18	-	TGTGCCAGCAGCTCCACGACCAGAGGGAGTAACGGGCAAGAGACCCAGTACTTC	CASSSTTRGSNGQETQYF
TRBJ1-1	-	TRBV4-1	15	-	TGCGCCAGCAGCCAAGACTCTGTCGGGAAAACTGAAGCTTCCTTT	CASSQDSVGKTEASF
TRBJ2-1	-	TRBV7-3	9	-	TGTGCCAGCTTGGGACAAACAGCCTTC	CASLGQTAF
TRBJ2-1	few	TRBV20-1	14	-	TGCAGTGCTAGAGAACCCGACAGGTACAATGAGCAGTTCTTC	CSAREPDRYNEQFF
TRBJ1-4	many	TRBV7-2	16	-	TGTGCCAGCAGCTTAGGGTCAGATCGAACTAATGAAAAACTGTTTTTT	CASSLGSDRTNEKLFF
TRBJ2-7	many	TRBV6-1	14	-	TGTGCCAGCAGCTCCTGGGGGACTTACTACGAGCAGTACTTC	CASSSWGTYYEQYF
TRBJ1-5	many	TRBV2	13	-	TGTGCCAGCACTATAGGGGCTTCGCAGCCCCAGCATTTT	CASTIGASQPQHF
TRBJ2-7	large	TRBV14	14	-	TGTGCCAGCAGCCAAGTTTATCCGAGTTACGAGCAGTACTTC	CASSQVYPSYEQYF
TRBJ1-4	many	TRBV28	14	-	TGTGCCAGCACCCTAATGCCGGGATTCGAAAAACTGTTTTTT	CASTLMPGFEKLFF
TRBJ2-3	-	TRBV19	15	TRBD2	TGTGCCAGTAGTATCTCGCGGGAGACCACAGATACGCAGTATTTT	CASSISRETTDTQYF
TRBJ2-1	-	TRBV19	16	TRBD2	TGTGCCAGTAGTATAGACTTCGGACTAGTCTCCTACGAGCAGTTCTTC	CASSIDFGLVSYEQFF
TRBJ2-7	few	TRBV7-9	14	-	TGTGCCAGCAGCGCAGGTGGCGTTTCCTACGAGCAGTACTTC	CASSAGGVSYEQYF
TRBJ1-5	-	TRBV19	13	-	TGTGCCAGTAGTGCGACTGTAAACCAGCACCAGCATTTT	CASSATVNQHQHF
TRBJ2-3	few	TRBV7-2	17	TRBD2	TGTGCCAGCAGCTTAGGGTCTAGCGGGAGGGCCGGAGATACGCAGTATTTT	CASSLGSSGRAGDTQYF
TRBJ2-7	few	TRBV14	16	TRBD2	TGTGCCAGCAGCCAAGTTGGGAGGGCCGGACTCTACGAGCAGTACTTC	CASSQVGRAGLYEQYF
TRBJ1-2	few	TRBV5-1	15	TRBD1	TGCGCCAGCAGCCCGGGACAGCAGCAATACTATGGCTACACCTTC	CASSPGQQQYYGYTF
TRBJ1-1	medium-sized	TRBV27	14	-	TGTGCCAGCAGTACCCAGGACAGGAACACTGAAGCTTTCTTT	CASSTQDRNTEAFF
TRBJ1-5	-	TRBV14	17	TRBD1	TGTGCCAGCAGCCAAGTGGGACAGATTTTTGGCAATCAGCCCCAGCATTTT	CASSQVGQIFGNQPQHF